Reported below is one TCR beta chain. The germline V gene has CDR1 SGHRS and CDR2 YFSETQ. The length of the CDR3 is 18 residues. The germline V and J ends were trimmed by 1 base and 0 bases, with 17 bases remaining between them. This entry is derived from a study of blood T cell repertoires in COVID-19. The wider study: Samples of COVID-19 (acute and convalescent) were obtained from the United States, Italy and Spain. In each case, the material was cDNA or gDNA derived from T cells, B-cell-depleted T cells, or PBMCs.

Per the original data handling: Amplification of reference gene primers provided the estimated nucleated cell counts. Generated by immunoSEQ multiplex PCR, the TCRdb table keeps only in-frame clones and is missing some. The D gene and trimming were derived from the DNA, and the V and J assignments and clone size from that table. This table holds approximately 170,000 clones, around nine tenths found once. The sequencing input was peripheral blood. The clonotype originates from a man aged 25-45 years with acute or convalescent COVID-19. The rearrangement links TRBV5-1 to TRBJ2-1, with D tentatively TRBD2 (5 bases). The CDR3 DNA reads as TGCGCCAGCAGCTTGTTGCTTATAGCGCAGAGCTCCTACAATGAGCAGTTCTTC. As protein: CASSLLLIAQSSYNEQFF.